One sample yielded the 31 T cell receptor beta chains listed below, sequenced in a study of regulatory T cells in long-lasting Graves disease. Arm-PCR with iRepertoire HTBI primers amplified the CDR3 regions for these TCR beta libraries. TCRdb called the multiplex PCR reads again in MiXCR, with one record for every CDR3 protein. The repertoire holds hundreds of thousands of distinct CDR3 sequences, with less than 20% as singletons. Sample time point: newly diagnosed GD, antithyroid drugs for less than 3 months. Generation of the TCR library employed RNA extracted from PBMCs. The material sequenced was peripheral blood mononuclear cells (PBMCs), taken at new diagnosis, from a patient treated with antithyroid drugs. The receptors originated from a female donor with Graves disease.

This clonotype was counted a few times. The chain carries TRBV20-1 and TRBJ1-5; possibly TRBD1 for D (6 bases). Germline assignment: CDR1 DFQATT and CDR2 SNEGSKA (reference sequence). Trimming left V 6 bases short and J 7 bases short, with 19 bases between. The CDR3 loop spans 14 amino acids. The CDR3 DNA sequence: TGCAGTGCCGCACCGACAGGTTTGGAACAGCCCCAGCATTTT. Translating gives CSAAPTGLEQPQHF.

This clonotype was seen a single time. The chain links TRBV30 to TRBJ1-6; unclear D gene. The CDR3 has 15 residues. CDR1 is GTSNPN, CDR2 SVGIG, per germline (reference sequence). Trimming stripped 0 bases from V and 8 bases from J, with 14 bases between. CDR3 protein: CAWSVPDYLDSPLHF. In DNA, the CDR3 is TGTGCCTGGAGTGTACCCGACTATCTGGATTCACCCCTCCACTTT.

This clonotype has at least ten counts. This chain links TRBV5-6 with TRBJ2-5; D remains unclear. This CDR3 has 16 residues. Trimming removed 1 base at V and 1 base at J, with 14 bases between. Germline V gives CDR1 SGHDT, CDR2 YYEEEE. The DNA of the CDR3 is TGTGCCAGCAGCTTGACACGTTTGGCAGCCCAAGAGACCCAGTACTTC. Translated, it gives CASSLTRLAAQETQYF.

There are many counts of this clonotype. The chain carries TRBV29-1 and TRBJ2-2; TRBD2 might be the D (6 bases). This CDR3 has 14 amino acids. Trimming left V 5 bases short and J 6 bases short, with 16 bases between. Germline assignment: CDR1 SQVTM and CDR2 ANQGSEA. The CDR3: CSVQRRGEAGELFF. CDR3 sequence (DNA): TGCAGCGTTCAAAGGAGGGGAGAGGCCGGGGAGCTGTTTTTT.

The chain carries TRBV2 and TRBJ1-4; a weak D match, TRBD1 (5 bases). This CDR3 comprises 15 residues. Looked up from germline, CDR1 is SNHLY and CDR2 is FYNNEI. V lost 2 bases, J lost 5 bases, and 12 bases lay in between. The CDR3 loop reads CASSECGGPNEKLFF. CDR3 sequence (DNA): TGTGCCAGCAGTGAATGTGGGGGTCCCAATGAAAAACTGTTTTTT.

As regards this clonotype: Mismatch with germline at one junction end may stem from a read error. The chain combines TRBV12-3 or TRBV12-4 with TRBJ1-2; a possible D gene is TRBD1 (5 bases). This CDR3 is 13 amino acids long. CDR3 bases: TGTGCCAGCAGTCTAGGGGTACACTATGGCTACGCCTTC. This encodes CASSLGVHYGYAF.

This clonotype showed up many times. The chain employs TRBV29-1 and TRBJ2-7, with 8 bases lining up with TRBD1. Trimming at V came to 7 bases and at J to 5 bases, leaving 7 bases not matched to a gene. Germline CDR1 reads SQVTM; CDR2 reads ANQGSEA. This CDR3 comprises 12 residues. The CDR3 sequence is CSAGQGDNEQYF. The CDR3 DNA reads TGCAGCGCAGGACAGGGCGATAACGAGCAGTACTTC.

This clonotype was seen many times. The J gene is TRBJ2-1, the V gene TRBV27; 10 bases are shared with TRBD2. Trimming cost V 8 bases and J 9 bases; bases outside gene matches: 16. Germline V gene sequence: CDR1 MNHEY, CDR2 SMNVEV (reference sequence). This CDR3 is 16 amino acids long. The CDR3 here is CASELRTTSGRSEQFF. CDR3 nucleotide sequence: TGTGCCAGCGAACTAAGAACGACTAGCGGGCGCAGTGAGCAGTTCTTC.

This clonotype showed up many times. In nucleotides, the CDR3 is TGCAGTGCTAGAGATTTAGTGGGGACACAGAACACTGAAGCTTTCTTT. Translation: CSARDLVGTQNTEAFF. The chain combines TRBV20-1 with TRBJ1-1; D is possibly TRBD1 (6 bases). The V end lost 0 bases, the J end lost 1 base, and 15 bases lay between the germline ends. The germline gives CDR1 DFQATT, CDR2 SNEGSKA (reference sequence). The CDR3 contains 16 residues.

This clonotype was seen repeatedly, ten times or more. The rearrangement joins TRBV14 to TRBJ2-1, with TRBD2 matching over 9 bases. CDR1 SGHDN and CDR2 FVKESK come from the germline V gene. The CDR3 spans 15 residues. Trimming cost V 3 bases and J 4 bases; bases outside gene matches: 4. The chain's CDR3 is CASSQLAGEYNEQFF. CDR3 sequence (DNA): TGTGCCAGCAGCCAGTTAGCGGGAGAATACAATGAGCAGTTCTTC.

The chain carries TRBV20-1 and TRBJ2-3, with 10 bases lining up with TRBD2. The V segment lost 4 bases and the J segment 3 bases; nucleotides outside the gene matches: 7. From germline, CDR1 is DFQATT and CDR2 SNEGSKA (reference sequence). This CDR3 has 15 amino acids. CDR3 sequence reads: CSATWTSGSTDTQYF. The DNA for the CDR3 is TGCAGTGCTACCTGGACTAGCGGATCAACAGATACGCAGTATTTT.

The rearrangement links TRBV6-2 or TRBV6-3 to TRBJ1-1, with D unclear. Germline V gene lookup returns CDR1 MNHEY and CDR2 SVGEGT. Trimming pared 3 bases from V and 0 bases from J, leaving 17 bases between. The CDR3 is 17 amino acids. The CDR3 nucleotides read TGTGCCAGCAGTTATCTCCCGACGCGGACCATGAACACTGAAGCTTTCTTT. Residues: CASSYLPTRTMNTEAFF.

Many counts were recorded for this clonotype. This chain connects TRBV7-3 to TRBJ1-1; possibly TRBD1 for D (5 bases). This CDR3 spans 13 amino acids. Germline V lookup: CDR1 SGHTA, CDR2 FQGTGA. V was clipped by 6 bases and J by 1 base, with 9 bases between them. This CDR3 reads CASRDGTNTEAFF. The CDR3 DNA sequence: TGTGCCAGCAGGGATGGGACGAACACTGAAGCTTTCTTT.

The V call is TRBV7-9, the J call TRBJ1-1; D remains ambiguous. Per germline, CDR1 SEHNR and CDR2 FQNEAQ (reference sequence). The CDR3 totals 17 residues. The ends were cut back, 0 bases at V and 1 base at J, with 15 bases in the middle. The CDR3 DNA reads as TGTGCCAGCAGCTTAGCTTGGACGGCGACTAAGAACACTGAAGCTTTCTTT. It specifies CASSLAWTATKNTEAFF.

The sample holds many counts of this clonotype. The gene calls are TRBV11-2 and TRBJ2-5, with 10 nucleotides matching TRBD2. Looked up from germline, CDR1 is SGHAT and CDR2 is FQNNGV. The CDR3 consists of 15 residues. Trimming took 3 bases from V and 5 from J; bases not matched to a gene: 6. CDR3 coding DNA: TGTGCCAGCAGCTTGTTAGCGGGAGGTCCGGAGACCCAGTACTTC. Protein sequence: CASSLLAGGPETQYF.

This clonotype was detected ten times or more. V is TRBV7-9 and J is TRBJ2-1; D remains ambiguous. This CDR3 is 14 amino acids long. Germline assignment: CDR1 SEHNR and CDR2 FQNEAQ (reference sequence). Trimming removed 7 bases from V and 5 bases from J, with 15 bases in between. As DNA, the CDR3 is TGTGCCAGCACCCCTCGTGTTTCCAACAATGAGCAGTTCTTC. Protein product: CASTPRVSNNEQFF.

This clonotype has at least ten counts. The chain is built from TRBV10-2 and TRBJ1-5; D unclear. Deletions cut 3 bases from V and 0 bases from J, with 9 bases between. The CDR3 covers 15 residues. The germline gives CDR1 WSHSY, CDR2 SAAADI. This CDR3 reads CASSDHTDSNQPQHF. DNA of the CDR3: TGCGCCAGCAGTGACCATACAGATAGCAATCAGCCCCAGCATTTT.

There are a few counts of this clonotype. The V gene is TRBV12-3 or TRBV12-4, the J gene TRBJ1-2; no clear D gene. Trimming left V 6 bases short and J 0 bases short, with 11 bases between. The CDR3 spans 14 residues. In nucleotides, the CDR3 is TGTGCCAGCAGGGCAAGCCACTCTAACTATGGCTACACCTTC. Translating gives CASRASHSNYGYTF.

This clonotype was detected many times. The chain has TRBV28 and TRBJ1-5; D not certain. The germline CDR1 and CDR2 sequences are MDHEN and SYDVKM. Trimming pared 3 bases from V and 1 base from J, leaving 4 bases between. This CDR3 contains 13 residues. CDR3 nucleotides: TGTGCCAGCAGTTTGAGCAGCAATCAGCCCCAGCATTTT. This sequence encodes CASSLSSNQPQHF.

The chain combines TRBV2 with TRBJ2-5; D remains unclear. Germline CDR1 is SNHLY and CDR2 is FYNNEI. There are 14 residues in the CDR3. Trimming removed 6 bases at V and 2 bases at J, with 13 bases between. The CDR3 nucleotides are TGTGCCAGCAGGCCTAATGAGTCTCAAGAGACCCAGTACTTC. Residues: CASRPNESQETQYF. The whole variable domain, remainder taken from reference TRBV2 and TRBJ2-5, is EPEVTQTPSHQVTQMGQEVILRCVPISNHLYFYWYRQILGQKVEFLVSFYNNEISEKSEIFDDQFSVERPDGSNFTLKIRSTKLEDSAMYFCASRPNESQETQYFGPGTRLLVL.

A remark on this clonotype: Given a much more abundant clone one base away, this may be a read error. This is likely a read error, given that the CDR3 carries no conserved phenylalanine or tryptophan at its end. V gene TRBV20-1 combines with J gene TRBJ2-1, with D unclear. The CDR3 runs to 9 residues. The V gene lost 3 bases and the J gene lost 9 bases, with 3 bases spanning the gap. Germline V gene data show CDR1 as DFQATT and CDR2 as SNEGSKA (reference sequence). This CDR3 reads CSASTEQFL. In DNA form, the CDR3 reads TGCAGTGCTAGTACTGAGCAGTTCCTC.

This rearrangement joins TRBV10-1 to TRBJ1-5, with D unresolved. Germline V lookup: CDR1 WNHNN, CDR2 SYGVQD (reference sequence). This CDR3 contains 14 residues. Trimming left V 8 bases short and J 1 base short, with 12 bases between. The CDR3: CASCLQESNQPQHF. The CDR3 DNA reads as TGCGCCAGCTGTCTGCAGGAGAGCAATCAGCCCCAGCATTTT.

This rearrangement joins TRBV12-3 or TRBV12-4 to TRBJ2-5; no clear D gene. CDR3 size: 13 residues. V was shortened by 4 bases and J by 4 bases, with 10 bases between the two germline ends. The CDR3 protein is CASSSPVGETQYF. DNA of the CDR3: TGTGCCAGCAGTTCCCCGGTGGGAGAGACCCAGTACTTC.

This clonotype was seen many times. This chain uses TRBV7-9 with TRBJ2-7, with a possible D match to TRBD1 (5 bases). This CDR3 region has 13 residues. Germline-derived CDR1 and CDR2 are SEHNR and FQNEAQ (reference sequence). Trimming removed 5 bases at V and 3 bases at J, with 11 bases between. The CDR3: CASSPTEFYEQYF. CDR3 nucleotides: TGTGCCAGCAGCCCGACAGAATTCTACGAGCAGTACTTC.

The table lists this clonotype with many counts. The chain joins TRBV7-2 to TRBJ2-7; perhaps TRBD1 as D (5 bases). The CDR3 extends over 12 amino acids. Germline assignment: CDR1 SGHTA and CDR2 FQGNSA. Trimming took off 1 base at V and 5 bases at J, with 6 bases between the two ends. DNA of the CDR3: TGTGCCAGCAGCTTAGGACAGAACGAGCAGTACTTC. It yields the protein CASSLGQNEQYF.

At least ten counts were recorded for this clonotype. The chain links TRBV27 to TRBJ2-1, with D unresolved. From germline, CDR1 is MNHEY and CDR2 SMNVEV (reference sequence). The ends were cut back, 6 bases at V and 2 bases at J, with 11 bases in the middle. This CDR3 spans 14 amino acids. The CDR3 DNA reads as TGTGCCAGCAGCTCCGGTGGAACCTACAATGAGCAGTTCTTC. Its protein product is CASSSGGTYNEQFF.

The sample holds a few counts of this clonotype. The rearrangement uses TRBV10-3 and TRBJ1-2; D is ambiguous. Trimming pared 10 bases from V and 6 bases from J, leaving 21 bases between. The germline gives CDR1 ENHRY, CDR2 SYGVKD. The CDR3 is made up of 14 amino acids. CDR3 sequence reads: CATHGQTGGDGYTF. CDR3 sequence (DNA): TGTGCCACCCACGGCCAGACGGGTGGTGATGGCTACACCTTC.

This clonotype appeared many times. CDR3 nucleotide sequence: TGTGCCAGCAGCTCCCTCAGGGGGGCTAGCTACAATGAGCAGTTCTTC. Translated: CASSSLRGASYNEQFF. The chain is built from TRBV7-9 and TRBJ2-1; D is perhaps TRBD1 (7 bases). This CDR3 comprises 16 residues. Trimming left V 4 bases short and J 3 bases short, with 16 bases between. Germline V lookup: CDR1 SEHNR, CDR2 FQNEAQ (reference sequence).

This clonotype was counted many times. This chain connects TRBV12-3 or TRBV12-4 to TRBJ2-3; D unclear. Trimming pared 2 bases from V and 1 base from J, leaving 7 bases between. The CDR3 is made up of 14 amino acids. The CDR3 spells CASSLRWGTDTQYF. The CDR3 region has the DNA TGTGCCAGCAGTTTACGGTGGGGCACAGATACGCAGTATTTT.

As to this clonotype: This likely traces to a read error, being one base from a far larger clone. The CDR3 sequence is CASSESGGQGGKAEAFF. In DNA form, the CDR3 reads TGTGCCAGCAGTGAGTCGGGAGGCCAAGGGGGCAAGGCTGAAGCTTTCTTT. V gene TRBV12-3 or TRBV12-4 combines with J gene TRBJ1-1, with 7 bases aligning to TRBD1. The ends lost 5 bases at V and 6 bases at J; junction bases unmatched: 18. This CDR3 region has 17 residues.

This clonotype was seen ten or more times. The J gene is TRBJ1-1, the V gene TRBV25-1, with D tentatively TRBD1 (5 bases). The CDR3 loop spans 15 amino acids. Germline CDR1 and CDR2: MGHDK and SYGVNS. V lost 1 base, J lost 1 base, and 10 bases lay in between. The CDR3 here is CASSEWGRRNTEAFF. CDR3 DNA sequence: TGTGCCAGCAGTGAATGGGGGAGGCGGAACACTGAAGCTTTCTTT.